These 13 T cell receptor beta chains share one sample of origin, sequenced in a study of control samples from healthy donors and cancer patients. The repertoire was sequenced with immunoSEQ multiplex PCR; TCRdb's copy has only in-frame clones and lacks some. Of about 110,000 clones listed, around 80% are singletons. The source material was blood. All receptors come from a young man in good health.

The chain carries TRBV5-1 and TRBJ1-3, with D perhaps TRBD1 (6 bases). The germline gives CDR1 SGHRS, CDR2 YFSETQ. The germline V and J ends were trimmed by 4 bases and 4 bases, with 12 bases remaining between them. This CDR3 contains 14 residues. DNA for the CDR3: TGCGCCAGCAGCCCCTGGGGGCCAGGAAACACCATATATTTT. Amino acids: CASSPWGPGNTIYF. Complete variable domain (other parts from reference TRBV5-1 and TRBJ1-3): KAGVTQTPRYLIKTRGQQVTLSCSPISGHRSVSWYQQTPGQGLQFLFEYFSETQRNKGNFPGRFSGRQFSNSRSEMNVSTLELGDSALYLCASSPWGPGNTIYFGEGSWLTVV.

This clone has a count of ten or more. The DNA for the CDR3 is TGTGCCAGCTCCCTGGCAGGGAGAAATTCACCCCTCCACTTT. It translates to CASSLAGRNSPLHF. The gene calls are TRBV18 and TRBJ1-6; D might be TRBD1 (5 bases). V was clipped by 6 bases and J by 7 bases, with 13 bases between them. Germline lookup yields CDR1 KGHSH and CDR2 LQKENI. The CDR3 loop spans 14 amino acids. Complete variable domain (other parts from reference TRBV18 and TRBJ1-6): NAGVMQNPRHLVRRRGQEARLRCSPMKGHSHVYWYRQLPEEGLKFMVYLQKENIIDESGMPKERFSAEFPKEGPSILRIQQVVRGDSAAYFCASSLAGRNSPLHFGNGTRLTVT.

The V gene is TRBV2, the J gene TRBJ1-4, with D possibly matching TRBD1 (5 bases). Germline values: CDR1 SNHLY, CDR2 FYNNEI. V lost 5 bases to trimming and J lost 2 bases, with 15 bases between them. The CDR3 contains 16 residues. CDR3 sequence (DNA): TGTGCCAGCAGTCAGGGACCAGGAGTGACTAATGAAAAACTGTTTTTT. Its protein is CASSQGPGVTNEKLFF.

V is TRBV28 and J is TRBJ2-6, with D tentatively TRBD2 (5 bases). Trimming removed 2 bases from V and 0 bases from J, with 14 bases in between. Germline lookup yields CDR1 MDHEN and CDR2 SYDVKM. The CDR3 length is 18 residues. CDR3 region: CASSLLIGVSSGANVLTF. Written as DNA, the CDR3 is TGTGCCAGCAGTTTACTTATCGGGGTCTCCTCTGGGGCCAACGTCCTGACTTTC.

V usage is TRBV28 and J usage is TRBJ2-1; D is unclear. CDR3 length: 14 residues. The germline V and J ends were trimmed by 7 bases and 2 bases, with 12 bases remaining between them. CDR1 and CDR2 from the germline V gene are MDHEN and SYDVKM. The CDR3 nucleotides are TGTGCCAGCACTTTTGCCGGGCCCTACAATGAGCAGTTCTTC. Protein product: CASTFAGPYNEQFF.

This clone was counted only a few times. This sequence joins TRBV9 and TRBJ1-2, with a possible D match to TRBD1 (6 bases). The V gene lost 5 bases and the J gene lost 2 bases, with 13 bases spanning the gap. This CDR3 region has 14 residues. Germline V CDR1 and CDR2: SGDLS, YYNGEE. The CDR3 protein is CASSYNTGNYGYTF. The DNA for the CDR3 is TGTGCCAGCAGTTATAACACAGGGAACTATGGCTACACCTTC.

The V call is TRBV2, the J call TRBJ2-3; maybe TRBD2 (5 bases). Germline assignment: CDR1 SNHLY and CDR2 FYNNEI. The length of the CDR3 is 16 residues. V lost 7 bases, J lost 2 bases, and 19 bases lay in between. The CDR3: CASTLETIPLTDTQYF. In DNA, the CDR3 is TGTGCCAGCACCCTGGAGACTATCCCCCTCACAGATACGCAGTATTTT.

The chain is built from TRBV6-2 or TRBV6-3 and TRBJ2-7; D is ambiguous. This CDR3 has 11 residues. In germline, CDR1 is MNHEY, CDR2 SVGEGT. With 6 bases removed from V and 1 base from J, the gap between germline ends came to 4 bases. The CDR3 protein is CASSTSYEQYF. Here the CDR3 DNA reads TGTGCCAGCAGCACTTCCTACGAGCAGTACTTC.

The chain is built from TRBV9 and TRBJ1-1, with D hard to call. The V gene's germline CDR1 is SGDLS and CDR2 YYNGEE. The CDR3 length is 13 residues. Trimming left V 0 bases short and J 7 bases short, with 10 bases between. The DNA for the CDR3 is TGTGCCAGCAGCGTAGAGGTCGGCCATGAAGCTTTCTTT. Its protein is CASSVEVGHEAFF.

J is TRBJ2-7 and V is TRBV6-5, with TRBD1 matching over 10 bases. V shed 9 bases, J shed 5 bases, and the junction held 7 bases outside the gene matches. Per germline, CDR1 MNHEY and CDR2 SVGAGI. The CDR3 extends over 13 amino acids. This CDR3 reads CASITTGGDEQYF. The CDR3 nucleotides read TGTGCCAGTATTACGACAGGGGGCGACGAGCAGTACTTC.

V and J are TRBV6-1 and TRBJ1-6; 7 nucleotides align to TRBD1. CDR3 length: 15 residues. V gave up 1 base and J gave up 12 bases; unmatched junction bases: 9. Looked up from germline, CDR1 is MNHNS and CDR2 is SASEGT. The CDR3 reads CASSEVLLGQQPLHF. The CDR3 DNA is TGTGCCAGCAGTGAAGTCCTTTTGGGACAGCAACCCCTCCACTTT.

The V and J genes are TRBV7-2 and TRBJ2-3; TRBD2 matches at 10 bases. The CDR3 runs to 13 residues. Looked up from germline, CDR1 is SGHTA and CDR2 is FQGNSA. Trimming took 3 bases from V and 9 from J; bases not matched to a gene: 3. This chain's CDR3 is CASSFLAGATQYF. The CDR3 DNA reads TGTGCCAGCAGCTTTCTAGCGGGGGCCACGCAGTATTTT.

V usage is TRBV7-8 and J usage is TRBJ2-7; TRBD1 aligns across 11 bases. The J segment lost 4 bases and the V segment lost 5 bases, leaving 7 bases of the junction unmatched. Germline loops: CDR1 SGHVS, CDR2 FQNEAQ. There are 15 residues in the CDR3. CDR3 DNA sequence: TGTGCCAGCAGCCTACGGACAGGGGGCTTATACGAGCAGTACGTC. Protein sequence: CASSLRTGGLYEQYV.